These 14 T cell receptor beta chains originate from one sample sequenced in a study of OX40 agonist ivuxolimab in advanced cancers. Some clones are missing from TCRdb's copy, which holds only in-frame ones; the method was immunoSEQ multiplex PCR. The sample holds around 100,000 clones, 80% to 90% seen once. The input for sequencing was CD4+ or CD8+ T cells sorted from blood, taken in a trial of the OX40 agonist ivuxolimab. These receptors all come from an adult with an advanced solid tumor such as melanoma, head and neck, liver or kidney cancer.

The V and J genes are TRBV6-4 and TRBJ2-3; D not resolved. From germline, CDR1 is MRHNA and CDR2 SNTAGT. CDR3 length equals 12 residues. With 2 bases removed from V and 2 bases from J, the gap between germline ends came to 2 bases. The CDR3 region has the DNA TGTGCCAGCAGTGACAACACAGATACGCAGTATTTT. It specifies CASSDNTDTQYF.

This chain connects TRBV11-3 to TRBJ2-7; no definite D call. V lost 1 base, J lost 3 bases, and 7 bases lay in between. CDR1 SGHNT and CDR2 YENEEA come from the germline V gene. The CDR3 is 13 residues long. CDR3 in amino acids: CASSLVPGYEQYF. DNA of the CDR3: TGTGCCAGCAGCTTAGTCCCCGGCTACGAGCAGTACTTC.

This clone has just a few counts. The chain employs TRBV2 and TRBJ1-2; 12 bases are shared with TRBD1. CDR3 size: 15 residues. The V segment lost 0 bases and the J segment 8 bases; nucleotides outside the gene matches: 4. Germline CDR1 and CDR2: SNHLY and FYNNEI. The CDR3 region is CASSEAGQGARGYTF. DNA of the CDR3: TGTGCCAGCAGTGAAGCGGGACAGGGGGCGCGAGGCTACACCTTC.

The CDR3 sequence is CASSLGSGPNEQFF. The DNA for the CDR3 is TGTGCCAGCAGTTTAGGTAGCGGTCCCAATGAGCAGTTCTTC. The V and J genes are TRBV27 and TRBJ2-1; D perhaps matches TRBD2 (6 bases). CDR3 size: 14 residues. Germline assignment: CDR1 MNHEY and CDR2 SMNVEV (reference sequence). With 2 bases removed from V and 6 bases from J, the gap between germline ends came to 11 bases.

This chain connects TRBV19 to TRBJ1-1; D remains ambiguous. V was shortened by 3 bases and J by 6 bases, with 11 bases between the two germline ends. The CDR3 spans 13 residues. Germline assignment: CDR1 LNHDA and CDR2 SQIVND (reference sequence). The CDR3 protein is CASSIDRGAEAFF. DNA for the CDR3: TGTGCCAGTAGTATTGACCGAGGAGCTGAAGCTTTCTTT. The entire variable domain, with the rest obtained from reference TRBV19 and TRBJ1-1, is as follows: DGGITQSPKYLFRKEGQNVTLSCEQNLNHDAMYWYRQDPGQGLRLIYYSQIVNDFQKGDIAEGYSVSREKKESFPLTVTSAQKNPTAFYLCASSIDRGAEAFFGQGTRLTVV.

The CDR3 DNA follows: TGCAGCGTCGGGACAGGGCCCCAGCCCCATGAGCAGTTCTTC. Translation: CSVGTGPQPHEQFF. The chain links TRBV29-1 to TRBJ2-1, with 9 bases matching TRBD1. CDR1 SQVTM and CDR2 ANQGSEA come from the germline V gene. V shed 6 bases, J shed 8 bases, and the junction held 11 bases outside the gene matches. The CDR3 covers 14 residues.

This chain links TRBV5-1 with TRBJ2-7, with TRBD1 matching over 9 bases. The CDR3 is made up of 14 amino acids. CDR1 is SGHRS, CDR2 YFSETQ, per germline. Unmatched junction bases numbered 4, after V lost 4 bases and J lost 2 bases. The CDR3 spells CASSPRDRAYEQYF. The CDR3 DNA reads TGCGCCAGCAGCCCCCGGGACAGGGCCTACGAGCAGTACTTC.

The chain uses TRBV4-2 and TRBJ2-7; 8 bases fit TRBD1. Germline V CDR1 and CDR2: LGHNA, YNFKEQ. The CDR3 contains 15 residues. Germline trimming cut 5 bases from V and 5 bases from J; bases unmatched to any gene: 11. CDR3 loop: CASSRTGTGGNEQYF. CDR3 DNA: TGTGCCAGCAGCAGAACCGGGACAGGTGGTAACGAGCAGTACTTC.

The rearrangement links TRBV5-4 to TRBJ2-7, with 8 positions matching TRBD2. Germline V gives CDR1 SGHNT, CDR2 YYREEE (reference sequence). CDR3 length equals 16 residues. Germline trimming cut 0 bases from V and 1 base from J; bases unmatched to any gene: 6. CDR3 sequence: CASSLALSGASYEQYF. Here the CDR3 DNA reads TGTGCCAGCAGCTTGGCCCTTAGCGGGGCGTCCTACGAGCAGTACTTC. The full variable domain, in which reference TRBV5-4 and TRBJ2-7 provide the parts outside the CDR3, is ETGVTQSPTHLIKTRGQQVTLRCSSQSGHNTVSWYQQALGQGPQFIFQYYREEENGRGNFPPRFSGLQFPNYSSELNVNALELDDSALYLCASSLALSGASYEQYFGPGTRLTVT.

The V gene is TRBV5-1, the J gene TRBJ2-7; D is undetermined. CDR1 and CDR2 (germline): SGHRS, YFSETQ. The CDR3 has 11 residues. The V and J ends lost 3 bases and 1 base respectively, with 2 bases between them. The CDR3 protein is CASSSSYEQYF. The CDR3 DNA reads as TGCGCCAGCAGCTCGTCCTACGAGCAGTACTTC.

V and J are TRBV15 and TRBJ1-4; no firm D call. The CDR3 is 14 residues long. Germline V gives CDR1 LNHNV, CDR2 YYDKDF (reference sequence). The V end lost 4 bases, the J end lost 7 bases, and 13 bases lay between the germline ends. The CDR3 reads CATSTDVGGEKLFF. The CDR3 DNA is TGTGCCACCAGCACAGACGTCGGCGGTGAAAAACTGTTTTTT.

The V gene is TRBV7-2, the J gene TRBJ2-7; D might be TRBD2 (6 bases). Trimming stripped 0 bases from V and 3 bases from J, with 18 bases between. CDR1 is SGHTA, CDR2 FQGNSA, per germline. The CDR3 consists of 17 residues. The CDR3 here is CASSLAPAGTINYEQYF. For the CDR3, the DNA is TGTGCCAGCAGCTTAGCGCCAGCGGGTACTATAAACTACGAGCAGTACTTC.

This clone appeared a single time. The rearrangement joins TRBV28 to TRBJ2-3, with 9 bases identical to TRBD1. The CDR3 is made up of 17 amino acids. The V gene end was trimmed by 5 bases and the J gene end by 2 bases; junction bases not matched to a gene: 11. Germline CDR1 is MDHEN and CDR2 is SYDVKM. The CDR3 loop reads CASSASGTGPYTDTQYF. Here the CDR3 DNA reads TGTGCCAGCAGTGCCTCGGGGACAGGGCCCTACACAGATACGCAGTATTTT.

This rearrangement joins TRBV11-3 to TRBJ2-2, with D hard to call. This CDR3 contains 13 residues. V was clipped by 2 bases and J by 6 bases, with 7 bases between them. CDR1 and CDR2 (germline): SGHNT, YENEEA. The CDR3 DNA is TGTGCCAGCAGCTTAATGGATCCCGGGGAGCTGTTTTTT. This gives the protein CASSLMDPGELFF.